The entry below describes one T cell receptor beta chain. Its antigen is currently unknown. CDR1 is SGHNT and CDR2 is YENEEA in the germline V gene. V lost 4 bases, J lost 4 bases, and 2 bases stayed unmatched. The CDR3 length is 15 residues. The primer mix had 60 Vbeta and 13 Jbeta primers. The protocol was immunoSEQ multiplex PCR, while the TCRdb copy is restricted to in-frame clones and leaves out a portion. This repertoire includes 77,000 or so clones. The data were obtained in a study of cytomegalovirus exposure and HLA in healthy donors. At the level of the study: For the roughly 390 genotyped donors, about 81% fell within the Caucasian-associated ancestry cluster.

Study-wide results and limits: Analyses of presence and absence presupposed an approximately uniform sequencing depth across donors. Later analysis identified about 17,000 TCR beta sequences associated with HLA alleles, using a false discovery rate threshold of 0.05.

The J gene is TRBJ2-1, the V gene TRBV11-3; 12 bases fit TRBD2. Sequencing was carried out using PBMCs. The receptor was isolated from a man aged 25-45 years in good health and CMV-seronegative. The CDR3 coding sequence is TGTGCCAGCAGCTGGACTAGCGGGATTTACAATGAGCAGTTCTTC. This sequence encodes CASSWTSGIYNEQFF.